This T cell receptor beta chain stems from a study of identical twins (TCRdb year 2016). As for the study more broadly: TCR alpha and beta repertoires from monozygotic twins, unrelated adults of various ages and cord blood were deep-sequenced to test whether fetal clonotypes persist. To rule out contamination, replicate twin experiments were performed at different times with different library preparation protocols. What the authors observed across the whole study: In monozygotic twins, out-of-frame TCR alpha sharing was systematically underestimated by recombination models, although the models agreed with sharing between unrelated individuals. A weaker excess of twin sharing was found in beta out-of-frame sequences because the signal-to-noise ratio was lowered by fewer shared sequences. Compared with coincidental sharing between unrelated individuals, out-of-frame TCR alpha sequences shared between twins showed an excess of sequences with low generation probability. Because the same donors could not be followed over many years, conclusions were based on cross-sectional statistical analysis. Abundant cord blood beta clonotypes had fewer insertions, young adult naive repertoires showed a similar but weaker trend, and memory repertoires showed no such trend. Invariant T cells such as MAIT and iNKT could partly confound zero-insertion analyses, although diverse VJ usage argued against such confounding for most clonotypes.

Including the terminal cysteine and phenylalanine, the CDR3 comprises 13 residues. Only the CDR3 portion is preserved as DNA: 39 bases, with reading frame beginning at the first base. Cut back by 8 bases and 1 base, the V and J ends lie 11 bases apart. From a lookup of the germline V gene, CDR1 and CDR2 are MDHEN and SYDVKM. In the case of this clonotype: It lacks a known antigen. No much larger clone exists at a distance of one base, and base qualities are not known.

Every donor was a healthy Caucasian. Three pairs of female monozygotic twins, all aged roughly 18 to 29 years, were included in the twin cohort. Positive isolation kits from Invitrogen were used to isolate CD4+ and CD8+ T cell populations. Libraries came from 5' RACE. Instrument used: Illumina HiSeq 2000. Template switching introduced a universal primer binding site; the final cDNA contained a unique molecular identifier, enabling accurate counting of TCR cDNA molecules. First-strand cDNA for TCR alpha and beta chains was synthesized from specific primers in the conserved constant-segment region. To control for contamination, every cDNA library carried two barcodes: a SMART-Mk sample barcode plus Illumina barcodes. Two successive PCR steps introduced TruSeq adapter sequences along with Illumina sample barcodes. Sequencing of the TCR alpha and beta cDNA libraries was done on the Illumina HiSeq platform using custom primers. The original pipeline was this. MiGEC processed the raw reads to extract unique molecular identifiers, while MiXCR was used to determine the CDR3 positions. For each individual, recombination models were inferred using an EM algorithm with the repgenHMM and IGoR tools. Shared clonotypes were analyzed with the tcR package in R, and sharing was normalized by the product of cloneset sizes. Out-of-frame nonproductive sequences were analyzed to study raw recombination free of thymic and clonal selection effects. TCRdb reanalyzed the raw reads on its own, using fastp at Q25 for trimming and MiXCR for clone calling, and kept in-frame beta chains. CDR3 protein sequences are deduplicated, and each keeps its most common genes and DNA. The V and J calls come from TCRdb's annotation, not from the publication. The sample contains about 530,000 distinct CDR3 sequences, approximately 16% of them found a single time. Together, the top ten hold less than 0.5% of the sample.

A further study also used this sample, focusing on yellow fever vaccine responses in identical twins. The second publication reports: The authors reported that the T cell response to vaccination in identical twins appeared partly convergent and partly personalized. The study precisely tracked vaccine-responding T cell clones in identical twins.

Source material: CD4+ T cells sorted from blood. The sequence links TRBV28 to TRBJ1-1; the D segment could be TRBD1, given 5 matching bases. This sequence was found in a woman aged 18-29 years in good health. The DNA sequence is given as TGTGCCAGCCAAGTTGGGGGGAACACTGAAGCTTTCTTT. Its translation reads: CASQVGGNTEAFF.